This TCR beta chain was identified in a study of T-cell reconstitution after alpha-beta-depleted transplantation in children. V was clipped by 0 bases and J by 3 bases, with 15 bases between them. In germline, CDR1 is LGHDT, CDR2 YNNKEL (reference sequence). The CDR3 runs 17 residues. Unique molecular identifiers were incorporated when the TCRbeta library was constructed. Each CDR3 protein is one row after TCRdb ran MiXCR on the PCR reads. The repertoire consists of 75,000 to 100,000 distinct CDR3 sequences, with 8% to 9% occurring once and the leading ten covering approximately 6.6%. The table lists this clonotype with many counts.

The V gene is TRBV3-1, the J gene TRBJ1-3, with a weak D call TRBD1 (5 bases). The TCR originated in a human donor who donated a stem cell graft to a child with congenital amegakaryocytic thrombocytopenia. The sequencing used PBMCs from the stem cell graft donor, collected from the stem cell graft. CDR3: CASSQDWGSGVGNTIYF. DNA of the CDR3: TGTGCCAGCAGCCAAGATTGGGGGTCCGGAGTTGGAAACACCATATATTTT.